This TCR beta chain was found in a study of cytomegalovirus exposure and HLA in healthy donors. A roughly 120-subject validation cohort, separate from the approximately 720-subject first cohort, supplied the donors. The length of the CDR3 is 16 residues. The germline V gene has CDR1 MNHEY and CDR2 SMNVEV (reference sequence). V lost 3 bases, J lost 2 bases, and 11 bases lay in between. To note about this clone: Antigen unknown.

Sequencing used immunoSEQ multiplex PCR; TCRdb keeps in-frame clones, though not all of them. The sample yields about 130,000 clones, roughly nine tenths seen once. Study results and limitations: TCR clusters originating in the first cohort tended to co-occur in the roughly 120 validation repertoires, according to a later analysis. In vitro testing confirmed three CMV-associated chains as specific for CMV antigens. Altogether, 150 to 200 TCR beta chains were recorded as cytomegalovirus-associated.

Sequencing was done on a sample of PBMCs. This TCR derives from a woman in her late teens or twenties in good health and CMV-seronegative. This chain connects TRBV27 to TRBJ2-6; D is uncertain. The CDR3 loop is CASSFIPVAGANVLTF. DNA of the CDR3: TGTGCCAGCAGTTTTATTCCCGTCGCTGGGGCCAACGTCCTGACTTTC.